Below, 17 T cell receptor beta chains from the same sample are listed, as sequenced in a study of identical twins. One entry per CDR3 protein, called by TCRdb with MiXCR from the 5' RACE reads. The table records about 530,000 distinct CDR3 sequences, around 20% of them present only once. These data were also reused for a study on yellow fever vaccine responses in identical twins.

The sequenced material came from CD4+ T cells sorted from blood. The receptor set was obtained from a woman between 18 and 29 years old in good health.

This clonotype has more than one count but fewer than ten. CDR3 region: CSARHRTVMNTEAFF. In DNA form, the CDR3 reads TGCAGTGCTAGGCACCGGACGGTCATGAACACTGAAGCTTTCTTT. The chain couples TRBV20-1 to TRBJ1-1; D remains ambiguous. The V and J ends lost 3 bases and 0 bases respectively, with 14 bases between them. CDR3 size: 15 residues. Germline assignment: CDR1 DFQATT and CDR2 SNEGSKA (reference sequence).

The rearrangement joins TRBV25-1 to TRBJ1-4; tentative D call: TRBD1 (6 bases). Trimming shortened V by 8 bases and J by 3 bases, and 16 bases separated the two germline ends. CDR1 is MGHDK and CDR2 is SYGVNS in the germline V gene. This CDR3 contains 15 residues. The CDR3 DNA reads TGTGCCAGCGGAGTTATACAGGGTCCTAATGAAAAACTGTTTTTT. Its protein is CASGVIQGPNEKLFF.

V usage is TRBV4-1 and J usage is TRBJ2-2; D might be TRBD1 or TRBD2, each matching 5 bases. The germline V gene has CDR1 MGHRA and CDR2 YSYEKL. The V end was cut by 4 bases, the J end by 6 bases, with 15 bases between. This CDR3 is built from 15 residues. Here the CDR3 reads CASSLRDQPSGELFF. The CDR3 DNA is TGCGCCAGCAGCCTTCGGGACCAGCCTTCCGGGGAGCTGTTTTTT.

This chain connects TRBV20-1 to TRBJ2-1; 9 bases fit TRBD1. Germline V lookup: CDR1 DFQATT, CDR2 SNEGSKA (reference sequence). With 5 bases clipped from V and 9 bases from J, the junction kept 8 bases outside the gene matches. This CDR3 has 13 amino acids. CDR3 nucleotides: TGCAGTGCTTCCAGGGACAGGGCCGGTGAGCAGTTCTTC. It yields the protein CSASRDRAGEQFF.

Details on this clonotype: An end of the junction differs from the germline gene, which may be a read error. The genes are TRBV12-3 or TRBV12-4 and TRBJ2-2; maybe TRBD2 (6 bases). The CDR3 is made up of 18 amino acids. CDR3 in DNA: TGTGCCTGCAGTTTAGCGCGGGGTAGCCCAACGAACACCGGGGAGCTGTTTTTT. Protein: CACSLARGSPTNTGELFF.

This clonotype was counted only a few times. V and J are TRBV4-1 and TRBJ1-4; D not resolved. V was pared by 0 bases and J by 7 bases, with 9 bases between. CDR3 length: 14 residues. Germline V gene data show CDR1 as MGHRA and CDR2 as YSYEKL. The CDR3 spells CASSQDPQVEKLFF. The CDR3 DNA is TGCGCCAGCAGCCAAGACCCCCAGGTTGAAAAACTGTTTTTT.

The chain links TRBV2 to TRBJ2-7; tentatively, D is TRBD1 (6 bases). Trimming took off 8 bases at V and 2 bases at J, with 31 bases between the two ends. The CDR3 length is 19 residues. The germline V gene has CDR1 SNHLY and CDR2 FYNNEI. CDR3 loop: CASCTSRGGLNSGPYEQYF. The CDR3 coding sequence is TGTGCCAGCTGCACTTCCAGGGGTGGATTGAACAGCGGACCCTACGAGCAGTACTTC. Combining the CDR3 with reference TRBV2 and TRBJ2-7 gives the whole variable domain EPEVTQTPSHQVTQMGQEVILRCVPISNHLYFYWYRQILGQKVEFLVSFYNNEISEKSEIFDDQFSVERPDGSNFTLKIRSTKLEDSAMYFCASCTSRGGLNSGPYEQYFGPGTRLTVT.

This clonotype occurred a few times. The chain couples TRBV24-1 to TRBJ1-5; TRBD1 matches 8 bases. The CDR3 extends over 15 amino acids. V shed 2 bases, J shed 6 bases, and the junction held 5 bases outside the gene matches. From germline, CDR1 is KGHDR and CDR2 SFDVKD. The CDR3 region has the DNA TGTGCCACCAGTGATTCAGGACAGGGCAGTCAGCCCCAGCATTTT. This gives the protein CATSDSGQGSQPQHF.

The V and J genes are TRBV12-3 or TRBV12-4 and TRBJ2-1, with 8 bases that match TRBD1. The CDR3 is 17 amino acids. Germline trimming cut 4 bases from V and 0 bases from J; bases unmatched to any gene: 8. Written as DNA, the CDR3 is TGTGCCAGCAGTTCCGACAGGGGATGGGGCTCCTACAATGAGCAGTTCTTC. Its protein product is CASSSDRGWGSYNEQFF.

V is TRBV10-3 and J is TRBJ2-2, with D hard to call. The CDR3 consists of 16 residues. The germline V gene encodes CDR1 ENHRY and CDR2 SYGVKD. Trimming pared 2 bases from V and 0 bases from J, leaving 10 bases between. DNA for the CDR3: TGTGCCATCAGTGAGCGTCCGACCTCGAACACCGGGGAGCTGTTTTTT. It translates to CAISERPTSNTGELFF.

A few counts support this clonotype. The chain joins TRBV28 to TRBJ2-2; 8 bases agree with TRBD2. Germline V CDR1 and CDR2: MDHEN, SYDVKM. The V segment lost 6 bases and the J segment 0 bases; nucleotides outside the gene matches: 6. CDR3 length: 16 amino acids. The CDR3 here is CASRRSGLANTGELFF. In nucleotides, the CDR3 is TGTGCCAGCAGGAGGTCGGGACTAGCGAACACCGGGGAGCTGTTTTTT.

V gene TRBV6-6 combines with J gene TRBJ1-3; D gene ambiguous. The germline V gene has CDR1 MNHNY and CDR2 SVGAGI (reference sequence). Trimming left V 7 bases short and J 1 base short, with 8 bases between. The CDR3 spans 13 residues. Here the CDR3 DNA reads TGTGCCAGCACCTTTGGGTCTGGAAACACCATATATTTT. Protein: CASTFGSGNTIYF.

This clonotype has a handful of counts. The chain links TRBV20-1 to TRBJ2-7, with D perhaps being TRBD1 or TRBD2 (7 bases each). Germline V lookup: CDR1 DFQATT, CDR2 SNEGSKA (reference sequence). V lost 1 base and J 7 bases, leaving 17 bases between the germline ends. This CDR3 is built from 14 residues. The CDR3 loop reads CSARARGGPREQYF. CDR3 DNA: TGCAGTGCTAGAGCCAGGGGGGGACCGAGGGAGCAGTACTTC.

There are a few counts of this clonotype. The V and J genes are TRBV29-1 and TRBJ1-4; 10 bases align to TRBD1. Germline CDR1 and CDR2: SQVTM and ANQGSEA. The trim removed 4 bases at V and 3 bases at J, leaving 2 bases unmatched. The CDR3 has 14 residues. In nucleotides, the CDR3 is TGCAGCGTTGGACAGGGGGCAGCTAATGAAAAACTGTTTTTT. This codes for CSVGQGAANEKLFF.

The sample holds a few counts of this clonotype. The rearrangement joins TRBV4-1 to TRBJ2-7, with 10 bases identical to TRBD2. The V gene end was trimmed by 4 bases and the J gene end by 4 bases; junction bases not matched to a gene: 13. This CDR3 is 17 amino acids long. Per germline, CDR1 MGHRA and CDR2 YSYEKL. CDR3 amino acids: CASSLIPGASGSYEQYF. CDR3 in DNA: TGCGCCAGCAGCCTAATTCCTGGGGCTAGCGGGAGTTACGAGCAGTACTTC.

This clonotype was seen only a few times. This chain joins TRBV9 and TRBJ2-1; 16 nucleotides match TRBD2. Trimming took 0 bases from V and 7 from J; bases not matched to a gene: 1. The CDR3 consists of 16 residues. The germline CDR1 and CDR2 sequences are SGDLS and YYNGEE. The CDR3 region is CASSVEGLAGGNEQFF. The CDR3 coding sequence is TGTGCCAGCAGCGTAGAGGGACTAGCGGGGGGGAATGAGCAGTTCTTC.

This chain connects TRBV3-1 to TRBJ1-2; D is ambiguous. The germline V and J ends were trimmed by 0 bases and 6 bases, with 8 bases remaining between them. Germline V gives CDR1 LGHDT, CDR2 YNNKEL (reference sequence). The CDR3 runs to 13 residues. This CDR3 reads CASSQESWNGYTF. CDR3 sequence (DNA): TGTGCCAGCAGCCAAGAGAGTTGGAATGGCTACACCTTC.